This T cell receptor beta chain was identified during a study of response to subunit inactivated influenza vaccine. Broader study findings: Few additional T cells are recruited per seasonal influenza vaccination, authors suggested.

Germline V gene data show CDR1 as ENHRY and CDR2 as SYGVKD. V was cut by 6 bases and J by 2 bases, with 9 bases left in between. The CDR3 is 13 amino acids. TCRdb re-called the RT-PCR reads through MiXCR, storing one row per CDR3 protein. In the table there are over 650,000 distinct CDR3 sequences, roughly 20% of which are singletons. Turning to this clonotype: Its antigen is unknown.

The TCR was taken from a man aged 45 to 65 who received an inactivated influenza vaccine. The gene calls are TRBV10-3 and TRBJ2-3; D remains ambiguous. The sequenced sample was PBMCs from blood, obtained more than 4 days after vaccination. CDR3 sequence: CAISQTSTDTQYF. The CDR3 region has the DNA TGTGCCATCAGCCAGACGTCCACAGATACGCAGTATTTT.